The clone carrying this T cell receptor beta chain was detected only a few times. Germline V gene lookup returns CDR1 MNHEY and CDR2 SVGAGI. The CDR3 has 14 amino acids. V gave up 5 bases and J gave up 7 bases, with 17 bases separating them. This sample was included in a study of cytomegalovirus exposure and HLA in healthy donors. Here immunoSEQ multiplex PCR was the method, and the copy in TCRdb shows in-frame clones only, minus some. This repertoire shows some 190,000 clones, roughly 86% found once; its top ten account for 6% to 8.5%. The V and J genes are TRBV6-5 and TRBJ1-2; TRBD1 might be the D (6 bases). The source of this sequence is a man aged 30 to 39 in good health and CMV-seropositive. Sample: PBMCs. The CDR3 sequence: CASSPKQGRIGYTF. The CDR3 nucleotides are TGTGCCAGCAGTCCAAAACAGGGACGGATTGGCTACACCTTC.